Listed below are T cell receptor beta chains from one sample, sequenced in a study of T cell changes during pregnancy in multiple sclerosis. Assay: immunoSEQ multiplex PCR; the TCRdb copy retains only in-frame clones and omits some. Of around 84,000 clones listed, approximately 95% are singletons. The input for sequencing was peripheral blood, taken in the second trimester of pregnancy. The receptors originated from a female donor in good health, enrolled as a control in a pregnancy study. CDR3s include the opening cysteine and the closing phenylalanine or tryptophan. Fields, in order: V gene, J gene, clone size, CDR3 protein. Size is omitted from some rows. Given values are once, few, many or a class for expanded clones.

v_gene: TRBV5-5
j_gene: TRBJ2-7
abundance: .
CDR3aa: CASSLAGLYEQYF

v_gene: TRBV19
j_gene: TRBJ2-5
abundance: .
CDR3aa: CASSLGAGYQETQYF

v_gene: TRBV27
j_gene: TRBJ1-5
abundance: .
CDR3aa: CASSLLRGGDQPQHF

v_gene: TRBV25-1
j_gene: TRBJ2-1
abundance: .
CDR3aa: CASSESAGTGLKKEQFF

v_gene: TRBV2
j_gene: TRBJ2-7
abundance: .
CDR3aa: CASSAPIYYEQYF

v_gene: TRBV2
j_gene: TRBJ2-7
abundance: .
CDR3aa: CASSIGTGNYEQYF

v_gene: TRBV27
j_gene: TRBJ2-4
abundance: .
CDR3aa: CASSLSGLAGVAKNIQYF

v_gene: TRBV4-1
j_gene: TRBJ2-1
abundance: .
CDR3aa: CASSQEGSYNEQFF

v_gene: TRBV7-9
j_gene: TRBJ2-5
abundance: .
CDR3aa: CASSLTGGPQETQYF

v_gene: TRBV27
j_gene: TRBJ2-7
abundance: .
CDR3aa: CASSQRTGNEQYF

v_gene: TRBV10-3
j_gene: TRBJ2-7
abundance: once
CDR3aa: CASTNPTYEQYF

v_gene: TRBV20-1
j_gene: TRBJ1-1
abundance: .
CDR3aa: CSATDREAFF

v_gene: TRBV7-2
j_gene: TRBJ2-3
abundance: .
CDR3aa: CASSFEDRLTDTQYF

v_gene: TRBV11-2
j_gene: TRBJ2-3
abundance: .
CDR3aa: CASSLGLASDTQYF

v_gene: TRBV9
j_gene: TRBJ2-5
abundance: .
CDR3aa: CASSVAGTGGETQYF

v_gene: TRBV27
j_gene: TRBJ2-7
abundance: .
CDR3aa: CASSLSSGDRAYEQYF

v_gene: TRBV11-3
j_gene: TRBJ2-2
abundance: .
CDR3aa: CASAGHTNTGELFF

v_gene: TRBV5-1
j_gene: TRBJ2-3
abundance: .
CDR3aa: CASSLGNSGSRTDTQYF

v_gene: TRBV7-2
j_gene: TRBJ1-4
abundance: .
CDR3aa: CASSFVRGTNEKLFF

v_gene: TRBV29-1
j_gene: TRBJ2-5
abundance: once
CDR3aa: CSVEAGLRYQETQYF

v_gene: TRBV28
j_gene: TRBJ2-2
abundance: .
CDR3aa: CASRAPGTGELFF

v_gene: TRBV6-1
j_gene: TRBJ1-1
abundance: .
CDR3aa: CASSKQGENTEAFF

v_gene: TRBV2
j_gene: TRBJ2-1
abundance: .
CDR3aa: CASSSGTSGTNEQFF

v_gene: TRBV18
j_gene: TRBJ2-1
abundance: .
CDR3aa: CASQGLAGPSSYNEQFF

v_gene: TRBV7-2
j_gene: TRBJ2-3
abundance: .
CDR3aa: CASSLSQAGVDTQYF

v_gene: TRBV2
j_gene: TRBJ2-5
abundance: .
CDR3aa: CASSEARETQYF